The clone carrying this TCR beta chain was observed many times. Its antigen is not known. CDR3 length equals 14 residues. Per germline, CDR1 SGDLS and CDR2 YYNGEE. Trimming left V 5 bases short and J 2 bases short, with 13 bases between. The source of the sample is a study of breast tumors, draining lymph nodes, adjacent tissues. Each CDR3 protein gets one entry after TCRdb re-called the multiplex PCR reads with MiXCR. The sample lists about 180,000 distinct CDR3 sequences; roughly a third were seen once. Breast cancer patients provided tissue from their axillary draining lymph nodes. Regarding the study as a whole: Luminal-like breast cancer showed significantly higher tumor–nontumor repertoire similarity than basal-like. Tumor T cell lymph node origin was a supported hypothesis, not proven. Tumor repertoires ranked between lymph nodes and nontumor tissue in diversity, with V and J gene preferences.

The rearrangement links TRBV9 to TRBJ1-2; TRBD1 is a possible D gene (5 bases). The sample consisted of axillary lymph node tissue. The source is a female donor with breast cancer. Some clones in this sample may be carry-over from other donors' samples. CDR3 amino acids: CASRGRGRNYGYTF. The DNA of the CDR3 is TGTGCCAGCAGGGGGAGGGGACGAAACTATGGCTACACCTTC.